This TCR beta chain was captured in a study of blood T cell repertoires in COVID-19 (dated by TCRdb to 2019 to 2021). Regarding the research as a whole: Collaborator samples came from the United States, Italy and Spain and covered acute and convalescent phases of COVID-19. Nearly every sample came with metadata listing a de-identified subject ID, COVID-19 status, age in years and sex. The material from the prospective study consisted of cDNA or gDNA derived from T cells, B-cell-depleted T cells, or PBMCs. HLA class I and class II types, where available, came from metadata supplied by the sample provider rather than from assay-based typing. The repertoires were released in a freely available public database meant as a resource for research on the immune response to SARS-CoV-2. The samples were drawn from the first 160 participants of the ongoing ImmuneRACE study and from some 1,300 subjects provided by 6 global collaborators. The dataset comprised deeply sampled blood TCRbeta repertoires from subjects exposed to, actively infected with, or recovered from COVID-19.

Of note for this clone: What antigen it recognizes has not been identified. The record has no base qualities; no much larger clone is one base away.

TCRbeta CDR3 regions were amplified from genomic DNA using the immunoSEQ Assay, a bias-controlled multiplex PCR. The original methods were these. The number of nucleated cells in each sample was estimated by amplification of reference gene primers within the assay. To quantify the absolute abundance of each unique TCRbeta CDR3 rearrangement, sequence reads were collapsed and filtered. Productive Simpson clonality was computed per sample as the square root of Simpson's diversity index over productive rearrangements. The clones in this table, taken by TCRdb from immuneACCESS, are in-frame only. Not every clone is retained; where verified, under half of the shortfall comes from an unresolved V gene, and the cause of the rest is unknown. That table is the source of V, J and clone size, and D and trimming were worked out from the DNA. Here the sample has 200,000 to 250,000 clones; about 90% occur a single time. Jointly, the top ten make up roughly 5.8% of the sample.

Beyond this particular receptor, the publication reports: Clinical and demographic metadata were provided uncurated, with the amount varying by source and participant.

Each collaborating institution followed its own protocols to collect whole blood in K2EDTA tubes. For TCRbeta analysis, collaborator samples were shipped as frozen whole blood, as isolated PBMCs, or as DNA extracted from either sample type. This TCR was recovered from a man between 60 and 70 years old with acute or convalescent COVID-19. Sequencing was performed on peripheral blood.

The CDR3 region: CASGDRGLGYTF. The nucleotide sequence reads as follows: TGTGCCAGCGGGGACAGGGGGCTGGGCTACACCTTC. The rearrangement joined TRBV6-1 to TRBJ1-2; the junction holds 12 bases that match TRBD1. As encoded in the germline V gene, CDR1 is MNHNS while CDR2 is SASEGT. The germline V end is reduced by 8 bases and the J end by 8 bases; junction bases left unmatched: 3. CDR3 length: 12 amino acids, cysteine to phenylalanine. Only the CDR3 part of the read is kept: 36 bases, read in frame from the first base.